The rows below give T cell receptor beta chains drawn from one sample of a study of radiation and T cells in renal cell carcinoma. Sequenced by immunoSEQ multiplex PCR; TCRdb stores in-frame clones only, minus some. The data show 140,000 to 150,000 clones, roughly 90% seen once. The sequencing here drew on blood, taken from a patient whose treatment included radiotherapy and nephrectomy. These receptors originate from a woman between 65 and 79 years old with renal cell carcinoma. Both conserved end residues are part of each CDR3. A D gene is named only where the DNA matches it firmly. The size entry is marked missing in some rows and otherwise reads once, few, many or a size class.

j_call: TRBJ2-1; clone_size: once; v_call: TRBV27; d_call: NA; cdr3_aa: CASTPSRGVFYHNEQFF; cdr3_nt: TGTGCCAGCACTCCATCTAGGGGGGTTTTCTACCACAATGAGCAGTTCTTC
j_call: TRBJ2-1; clone_size: NA; v_call: TRBV7-2; d_call: TRBD1; cdr3_aa: CASSLGDRGYEQFF; cdr3_nt: TGTGCCAGCAGCTTGGGGGACAGGGGTTATGAGCAGTTCTTC
j_call: TRBJ2-3; clone_size: NA; v_call: TRBV4-2; d_call: TRBD2; cdr3_aa: CASRPLAGVTDTQYF; cdr3_nt: TGTGCCAGCAGGCCCCTGGCGGGGGTCACAGATACGCAGTATTTT
j_call: TRBJ2-2; clone_size: NA; v_call: TRBV7-3; d_call: NA; cdr3_aa: CASSLKGSVGELFF; cdr3_nt: TGTGCCAGCAGCTTAAAGGGTTCGGTCGGGGAGCTGTTTTTT
j_call: TRBJ2-1; clone_size: NA; v_call: TRBV4-3; d_call: NA; cdr3_aa: CASSQDNSGYYNEQFF; cdr3_nt: TGCGCCAGCAGCCAAGATAATTCAGGATACTACAATGAGCAGTTCTTC
j_call: TRBJ2-5; clone_size: NA; v_call: TRBV5-4; d_call: NA; cdr3_aa: CASSLRAGETQYF; cdr3_nt: TGTGCCAGCAGCCTTCGAGCCGGAGAGACCCAGTACTTC
j_call: TRBJ2-7; clone_size: once; v_call: TRBV7-3; d_call: TRBD2; cdr3_aa: CASSFPPLGGDLLGYEQYF; cdr3_nt: TGTGCCAGCAGCTTCCCCCCCTTGGGGGGGGACTTATTGGGGTACGAGCAGTACTTC
j_call: TRBJ2-2; clone_size: NA; v_call: TRBV11-3; d_call: TRBD1; cdr3_aa: CASSFTGTGNTGELFF; cdr3_nt: TGTGCCAGCAGCTTCACTGGGACAGGGAATACCGGGGAGCTGTTTTTT
j_call: TRBJ2-3; clone_size: NA; v_call: TRBV7-9; d_call: NA; cdr3_aa: CASSPAGGTDTQYF; cdr3_nt: TGTGCCAGCAGCCCAGCCGGGGGCACAGATACGCAGTATTTT
j_call: TRBJ1-2; clone_size: NA; v_call: TRBV18; d_call: NA; cdr3_aa: CASSPLEAGHGYTF; cdr3_nt: TGTGCCAGCTCACCTCTTGAGGCCGGACATGGCTACACCTTC
j_call: TRBJ2-7; clone_size: NA; v_call: TRBV30; d_call: NA; cdr3_aa: CAWSLGTPIIPNSYEQYF; cdr3_nt: TGTGCCTGGAGCCTGGGGACACCGATTATTCCTAATTCCTACGAGCAGTACTTC
j_call: TRBJ2-6; clone_size: NA; v_call: TRBV18; d_call: NA; cdr3_aa: CASSPQWGTGANVLTF; cdr3_nt: TGTGCCAGCTCACCCCAATGGGGAACTGGGGCCAACGTCCTGACTTTC
j_call: TRBJ2-5; clone_size: NA; v_call: TRBV15; d_call: TRBD1; cdr3_aa: CATSRDRGRFETQYF; cdr3_nt: TGTGCCACCAGCCGGGACAGGGGGCGTTTTGAGACCCAGTACTTC
j_call: TRBJ1-2; clone_size: NA; v_call: TRBV7-2; d_call: TRBD1; cdr3_aa: CASSSGGQKNYGYTF; cdr3_nt: TGTGCCAGCAGCTCAGGGGGACAGAAAAACTATGGCTACACCTTC
j_call: TRBJ2-7; clone_size: once; v_call: TRBV7-2; d_call: TRBD2; cdr3_aa: CASSLTSGGSYEQYF; cdr3_nt: TGTGCCAGCAGCTTAACTAGCGGGGGGTCCTACGAGCAGTACTTC
j_call: TRBJ2-2; clone_size: NA; v_call: TRBV6-6; d_call: NA; cdr3_aa: CASRGALNTGELFF; cdr3_nt: TGTGCCAGCCGGGGGGCTCTCAACACCGGGGAGCTGTTTTTT
j_call: TRBJ1-1; clone_size: NA; v_call: TRBV28; d_call: NA; cdr3_aa: CASSQTVVNTEAFF; cdr3_nt: TGTGCCAGCAGCCAGACAGTCGTGAACACTGAAGCTTTCTTT
j_call: TRBJ2-5; clone_size: NA; v_call: TRBV28; d_call: NA; cdr3_aa: CASKPGGSQETQYF; cdr3_nt: TGTGCCAGCAAGCCAGGGGGGAGCCAAGAGACCCAGTACTTC
j_call: TRBJ2-7; clone_size: NA; v_call: TRBV9; d_call: NA; cdr3_aa: CASSVAEGGEQYF; cdr3_nt: TGTGCCAGCAGCGTAGCCGAAGGAGGCGAGCAGTACTTC
j_call: TRBJ1-1; clone_size: NA; v_call: TRBV4-2; d_call: NA; cdr3_aa: CASSQLLRRTEAFF; cdr3_nt: TGTGCCAGCAGCCAATTATTAAGGAGGACTGAAGCTTTCTTT
j_call: TRBJ1-2; clone_size: NA; v_call: TRBV19; d_call: NA; cdr3_aa: CASSMGSPNYGYTF; cdr3_nt: TGTGCCAGTAGTATGGGCAGCCCGAACTATGGCTACACCTTC
j_call: TRBJ2-5; clone_size: NA; v_call: TRBV6-6; d_call: TRBD1; cdr3_aa: CASSYRQGAVGGTQYF; cdr3_nt: TGTGCCAGCAGTTACAGGCAGGGGGCAGTTGGAGGGACCCAGTACTTC
j_call: TRBJ1-1; clone_size: NA; v_call: TRBV7-9; d_call: TRBD1; cdr3_aa: CASSLMGDRLNTEAFF; cdr3_nt: TGTGCCAGCAGCTTAATGGGGGACAGGTTGAACACTGAAGCTTTCTTT
j_call: TRBJ1-1; clone_size: NA; v_call: TRBV29-1; d_call: TRBD1; cdr3_aa: CSEGQGSNTEAFF; cdr3_nt: TGCAGCGAGGGACAGGGTTCGAACACTGAAGCTTTCTTT
j_call: TRBJ1-2; clone_size: once; v_call: TRBV7-5; d_call: NA; cdr3_aa: CARSFVGRDYGYTF; cdr3_nt: TGTGCCAGAAGCTTTGTAGGGCGAGACTATGGCTACACCTTC
j_call: TRBJ1-4; clone_size: NA; v_call: TRBV5-1; d_call: TRBD1; cdr3_aa: CASSWDRNEKLFF; cdr3_nt: TGCGCCAGCAGCTGGGACAGGAATGAAAAACTGTTTTTT
j_call: TRBJ2-5; clone_size: NA; v_call: TRBV20-1; d_call: NA; cdr3_aa: CSATEVETQYF; cdr3_nt: TGCAGTGCTACGGAGGTGGAGACCCAGTACTTC
j_call: TRBJ2-7; clone_size: NA; v_call: TRBV6-1; d_call: TRBD2; cdr3_aa: CASSARGLDSYEQYF; cdr3_nt: TGTGCCAGCAGTGCGAGGGGACTAGACTCCTACGAGCAGTACTTC